This T cell receptor beta chain was documented in a study of CD8+CD57+ T cells in acquired aplastic anemia (dated by TCRdb to the late 2010s). With respect to the entire study: On average, sorted CD4+ and CD8+ cells yielded roughly 3.4 ug of extracted DNA, with a range of about 0.18 to 27.4 ug. A CD8+CD57+ expansion meant a frequency higher than the mean frequency seen in healthy subjects.

Genomic DNA served as template for TCR beta VDJ combination and CDR3 sequence profiling. An Illumina HiSeq 2000 was used for TCR repertoire sequencing. On the study's bioinformatics: Repertoires were assessed using TRBV/TRBJ rearrangement plots, CDR3 size and DJ length profiles, and Simpson's diversity index. The immunodominant clone was defined as the most abundant DNA sequence in deep sequencing data. CDR3 amino acid sequences were checked for sharing across subjects and were also compared against the VDJdb database and published repertoires. Through fastp at Q25 and MiXCR, TCRdb rebuilt clones from the public reads, retaining in-frame beta chains. Rows with a matching CDR3 protein are joined into one entry that keeps the most common DNA and genes. These V and J calls are TCRdb output, not the study's own analysis. This sample is represented by about 240,000 distinct CDR3 sequences; approximately 45% of them were singletons. 7% to 9.5% of the sample lies in the top ten.

Study-level results and caveats: Patients and healthy controls showed no significant difference in CD8+ Simpson's diversity (P=0.060). Twenty-nine CD8+ CDR3 sequences were shared between patients and controls but appeared highly expressed in patients and within their immunodominant clones.

The patients picked for sequencing were ones in whom flow cytometry had shown an expansion of CD8+CD57+ cells. Severe acquired aplastic anemia was diagnosed in all patients according to International Study of Aplastic Anemia and Agranulocytosis and Camitta criteria. At the time blood was sampled, none of the patients had received any therapy. In this study, sorted CD4+ and CD8+ T cells from the blood of healthy subjects and of severe aplastic anemia patients had their TCR repertoires deep-sequenced. In the USA, patient enrollment took place under clinicaltrials.gov protocols 00001620, 01623167, 00001397, 00071045, 00081523 and 00961064. Ficoll-Paque density gradient centrifugation was used to isolate peripheral blood mononuclear cells. Before DNA extraction, CD4+ and CD8+ T cells were sorted with FACS or magnetic beads. Of note for this clonotype: No cognate antigen has been identified for it. Base qualities were left out, and no much larger clone turns up one base away.

Reading from cysteine to phenylalanine, the CDR3 counts 16 amino acids. The kept DNA is CDR3 alone, 48 bases in frame from the first base. The germline V gene yields MNHEY for CDR1 and SVGEGT for CDR2. V is pared back by 2 bases and J by 1 base, with 11 bases lying between the germline termini. This receptor was identified in a human donor with aplastic anemia. Rearrangement joined TRBV6-2 or TRBV6-3 to TRBJ2-2, and TRBD2 may be the D gene, going by 5 matching bases. The sequenced sample was sorted CD4+, CD8+, or CD8+CD57+ T cells (not recorded which) from PBMCs. The DNA sequence reads TGTGCCAGCAGTTACCCTTTTGCGGGGAACACCGGGGAGCTGTTTTTT. This translates into CASSYPFAGNTGELFF.